These 16 T cell receptor beta chains originate from one sample sequenced in a study of blood T cell repertoires in COVID-19. Method: immunoSEQ multiplex PCR; TCRdb's copy keeps in-frame clones and lacks some. The sample has roughly 330,000 clones; 86% are singletons. Sequenced sample: peripheral blood. The receptors derive from a woman in her forties or fifties with acute or convalescent COVID-19.

The chain recombines TRBV6-5 with TRBJ1-1; D may be TRBD1 (6 bases). This CDR3 contains 14 residues. The V end was cut by 6 bases, the J end by 5 bases, with 16 bases between. CDR1 MNHEY and CDR2 SVGAGI come from the germline V gene. CDR3 amino acids: CASRQFRGRTEAFF. The CDR3 DNA sequence: TGTGCCAGCAGACAATTCAGGGGCCGGACTGAAGCTTTCTTT.

J is TRBJ2-3 and V is TRBV7-2; 9 positions agree with TRBD2. This CDR3 is 19 amino acids long. The J segment lost 2 bases and the V segment lost 0 bases, leaving 12 bases of the junction unmatched. The germline V gene encodes CDR1 SGHTA and CDR2 FQGNSA. CDR3 sequence: CASSLALLLTSGDTDTQYF. The CDR3 DNA reads TGTGCCAGCAGCTTAGCCCTCCTCCTGACTAGCGGAGACACAGATACGCAGTATTTT.

Comments on this clone: Within the sample, other DNA sequences also encode this same CDR3. This chain uses TRBV7-3 with TRBJ2-1, with 10 bases identical to TRBD2. This CDR3 is built from 14 residues. Germline values: CDR1 SGHTA, CDR2 FQGTGA. Trimming took 6 bases from V and 3 from J; bases not matched to a gene: 2. The CDR3, as DNA: TGTGCCAGCAGTTCTAGCGGGAGCTACAATGAGCAGTTCTTC. This gives the protein CASSSSGSYNEQFF.

This chain connects TRBV6-4 to TRBJ2-7; 12 bases align to TRBD2. CDR3 size: 19 residues. V lost 0 bases to trimming and J lost 2 bases; unmatched junction nucleotides: 11. Per germline, CDR1 MRHNA and CDR2 SNTAGT. In DNA, the CDR3 is TGTGCCAGCAGTGACTCGGGGACTAGCGGGTCCATTAGGACCTACGAGCAGTACTTC. Amino acids: CASSDSGTSGSIRTYEQYF.

The chain carries TRBV4-2 and TRBJ2-7, with D possibly matching TRBD2 (5 bases). This CDR3 comprises 14 residues. V lost 0 bases, J lost 2 bases, and 8 bases lay in between. The germline CDR1 and CDR2 sequences are LGHNA and YNFKEQ. Written as DNA, the CDR3 is TGTGCCAGCAGCCAAGATCCGGGGACCTACGAGCAGTACTTC. Translating it yields CASSQDPGTYEQYF.

The rearrangement links TRBV6-8 to TRBJ1-5, with 7 bases matching TRBD1. V gave up 8 bases and J gave up 5 bases; unmatched junction bases: 12. CDR1 MNHGY and CDR2 SAAAGT come from the germline V gene. This CDR3 region has 15 residues. This CDR3 reads CASPVSTGLDQPQHF. The CDR3 coding sequence is TGTGCCAGCCCGGTCTCGACAGGGCTCGATCAGCCCCAGCATTTT.

This clone was seen once. The chain combines TRBV6-5 with TRBJ1-1; no reliable D call. The CDR3 extends over 12 amino acids. Germline-derived CDR1 and CDR2 are MNHEY and SVGAGI. V was pared by 6 bases and J by 7 bases, with 12 bases between. The CDR3 sequence is CASRKTSLEAFF. The CDR3 bases are TGTGCCAGCAGGAAAACTAGTCTTGAAGCTTTCTTT.

The V call is TRBV4-3, the J call TRBJ2-1; 10 bases map to TRBD2. Germline V gene sequence: CDR1 LGHNA, CDR2 YSLEER. The junction had 7 bases not matched to a gene; V was cut back by 1 base and J by 7 bases. This CDR3 has 16 amino acids. CDR3 nucleotides: TGCGCCAGCAGCCAAGGGACTAGCGGAATGAGGAATGAGCAGTTCTTC. Its protein is CASSQGTSGMRNEQFF.

The rearrangement links TRBV15 to TRBJ1-5; D unresolved. The CDR3 totals 13 residues. V was cut by 0 bases and J by 9 bases, with 9 bases left in between. Germline loops: CDR1 LNHNV, CDR2 YYDKDF (reference sequence). The CDR3, as DNA: TGTGCCACCAGCAGAGACGGGGAGGCGCCCCAGCATTTT. Its translation is CATSRDGEAPQHF.

The chain uses TRBV7-3 and TRBJ2-5; D uncertain. From germline, CDR1 is SGHTA and CDR2 FQGTGA. V lost 1 base and J 2 bases, leaving 5 bases between the germline ends. This CDR3 has 13 residues. This CDR3 is CASSLSKQETQYF. The CDR3 DNA reads TGTGCCAGCAGCTTAAGTAAACAAGAGACCCAGTACTTC.

This chain links TRBV6-1 with TRBJ1-5; a possible D gene is TRBD1 (6 bases). Germline values: CDR1 MNHNS, CDR2 SASEGT. The CDR3 totals 16 residues. Trimming removed 0 bases from V and 11 bases from J, with 20 bases in between. CDR3 sequence reads: CASSEALLGDTAAQHF. DNA for the CDR3: TGTGCCAGCAGTGAAGCGCTTCTTGGGGACACGGCAGCCCAGCATTTT.

This clone was detected only once. The chain is built from TRBV7-9 and TRBJ2-5, with TRBD2 matching 11 bases. Losses at the gene ends were 0 bases for V and 1 base for J; bases not matched to a gene: 4. The CDR3 has 17 residues. The germline V gene has CDR1 SEHNR and CDR2 FQNEAQ (reference sequence). The CDR3 sequence is CASSLAGLAVIQETQYF. The CDR3 DNA reads as TGTGCCAGCAGCTTAGCGGGACTAGCGGTAATCCAAGAGACCCAGTACTTC.

A note on this clone: The sample holds other DNA sequences that translate to the same CDR3. V gene TRBV9 combines with J gene TRBJ2-7, with 7 bases aligning to TRBD1. V lost 0 bases and J lost 4; bases outside the gene matches: 4. This CDR3 has 14 amino acids. Germline V CDR1 and CDR2: SGDLS, YYNGEE. CDR3 sequence: CASSVGDRDYEQYF. The CDR3 DNA follows: TGTGCCAGCAGCGTAGGAGACAGGGATTACGAGCAGTACTTC.

In DNA, the CDR3 is TGCAGCGTTGAAGACCACACAGATACGCAGTATTTT. This gives the protein CSVEDHTDTQYF. The chain couples TRBV29-1 to TRBJ2-3; no clear D. Trimming pared 0 bases from V and 2 bases from J, leaving 3 bases between. This CDR3 has 12 amino acids. CDR1 is SQVTM and CDR2 is ANQGSEA in the germline V gene.

The chain is built from TRBV18 and TRBJ2-1; 9 nucleotides line up with TRBD2. The germline V gene encodes CDR1 KGHSH and CDR2 LQKENI. V dropped 6 bases and J dropped 8; count of bases not matched to a gene: 14. The length of the CDR3 is 16 residues. The CDR3 region is CASSQTSGPLGDEQFF. Here the CDR3 DNA reads TGTGCCAGCTCGCAGACTAGCGGCCCCCTGGGCGATGAGCAGTTCTTC.

V is TRBV7-9 and J is TRBJ1-1; 10 nucleotides line up with TRBD1. With 5 bases clipped from V and 0 bases from J, the junction kept 12 bases outside the gene matches. Germline V gene lookup returns CDR1 SEHNR and CDR2 FQNEAQ (reference sequence). The CDR3 contains 18 residues. CDR3: CASSAPGQGTVLNTEAFF. The CDR3 DNA reads as TGTGCCAGCAGCGCCCCGGGACAGGGGACCGTCCTGAACACTGAAGCTTTCTTT.